This TCR beta chain was recovered during a study of T cells in Graves' hyperthyroidism and ophthalmopathy. Stable Graves' hyperthyroidism meant no ophthalmopathy progression within 18 months. Diagnosis rested on symptoms, serum thyroxine and TRAb, thyroid ultrasound, and orbital computed tomography. V lost 3 bases and J lost 5, with 13 bases in between. Germline V gene lookup returns CDR1 SEHNR and CDR2 FQNEAQ (reference sequence). The CDR3 length is 14 residues. This clonotype was found a few times. The antigen remains unidentified. TCR beta CDR3 region amplification was performed from RNA transcripts. A first-round RT-PCR of the TCR CDR3 used the HTBI primer set. TCRdb reprocessed the multiplex PCR reads with MiXCR, giving one entry per CDR3 protein. The sample includes approximately 590,000 distinct CDR3 sequences, approximately 44% of them seen just once. Study-level findings and limits: Most clonotypes expanded in the thyroid (above 0.001) were also present in blood.

The clonotype originates from a woman between 18 and 29 years old with Graves' hyperthyroidism. The specimen sequenced was peripheral blood or thyroid tissue (not recorded which). The V and J genes are TRBV7-9 and TRBJ1-2; tentative D call: TRBD1 (5 bases). CDR3 DNA: TGTGCCAGCAGCTTGGCCACAGGCCAATATGGCTACACCTTC. Protein: CASSLATGQYGYTF.